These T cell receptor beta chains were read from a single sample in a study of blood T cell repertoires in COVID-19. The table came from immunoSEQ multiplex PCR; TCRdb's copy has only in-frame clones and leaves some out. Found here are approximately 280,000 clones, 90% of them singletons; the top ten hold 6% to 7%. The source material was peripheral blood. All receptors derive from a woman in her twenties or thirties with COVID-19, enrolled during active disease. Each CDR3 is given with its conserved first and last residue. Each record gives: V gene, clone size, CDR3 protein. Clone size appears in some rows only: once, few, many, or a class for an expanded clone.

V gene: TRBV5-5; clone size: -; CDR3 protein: CASSPSLWSYNEQFF
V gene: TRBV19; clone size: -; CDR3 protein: CASSHGTGEETQYF
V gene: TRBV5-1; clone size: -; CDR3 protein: CASSSGLAGGSSYEQYF
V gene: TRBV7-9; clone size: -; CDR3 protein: CASSLGGQGQPQHF
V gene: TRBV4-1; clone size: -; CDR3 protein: CANLSGGWTVHSYEQYF
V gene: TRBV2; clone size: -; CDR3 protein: CASSEGLAGGPADTQYF
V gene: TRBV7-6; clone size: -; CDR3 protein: CASSLRGGQGHSYEQYF
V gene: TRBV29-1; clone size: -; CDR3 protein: CSVILRDKNYEQYF
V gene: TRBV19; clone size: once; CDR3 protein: CASSMFWTNSGNTIYF
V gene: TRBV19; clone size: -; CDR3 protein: CASSPNLLAGMSYEQYF
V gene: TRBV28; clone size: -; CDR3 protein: CASSFAGWLAFF
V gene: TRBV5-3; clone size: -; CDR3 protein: CARSPTGARGNEAFF
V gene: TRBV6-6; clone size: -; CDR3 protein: CASSRITDTYFNSPLHF
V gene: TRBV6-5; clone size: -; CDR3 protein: CASSSDRDGSYNEQFF
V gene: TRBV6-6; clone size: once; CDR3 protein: CASREQGTLDTQYF
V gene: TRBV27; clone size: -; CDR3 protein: CASSLSGTSGRIYEQYF
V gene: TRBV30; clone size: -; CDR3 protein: CAWSRLGTRYEQYF
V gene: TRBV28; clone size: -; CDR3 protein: CASSLPGDYEQYF
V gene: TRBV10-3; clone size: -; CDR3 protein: CAIQGRGYGDTQYF
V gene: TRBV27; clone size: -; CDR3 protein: CASSPTGLQPQHF
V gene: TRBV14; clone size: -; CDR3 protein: CASSPRDYNEQFF
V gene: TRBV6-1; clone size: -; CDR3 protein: CASSEFIQGAGTEAFF
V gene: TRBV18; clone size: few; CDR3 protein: CASSPGLGTGLGNTIYF
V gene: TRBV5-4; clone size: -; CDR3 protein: CASSLGSGMTDTQYF
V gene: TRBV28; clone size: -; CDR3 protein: CASSLIQGANEKLFF
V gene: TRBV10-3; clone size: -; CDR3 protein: CATGRGNQPQHF
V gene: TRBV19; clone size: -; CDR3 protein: CASSRGRTEAFF
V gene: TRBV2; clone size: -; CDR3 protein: CASSAARGNQPQHF
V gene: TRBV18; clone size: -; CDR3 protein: CASSPDPGVGNTIYF
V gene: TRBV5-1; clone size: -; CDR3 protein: CASSPGTANEAFF
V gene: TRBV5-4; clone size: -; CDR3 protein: CASSYFDRIYEQYF
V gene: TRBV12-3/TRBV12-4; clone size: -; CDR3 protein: CASSLAGRSPLHF
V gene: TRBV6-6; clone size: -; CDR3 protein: CASSYRQGRADTQYF
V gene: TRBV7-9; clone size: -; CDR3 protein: CASRLEAGGYLQETQYF
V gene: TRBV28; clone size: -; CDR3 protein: CAVSGDSAYEQYF
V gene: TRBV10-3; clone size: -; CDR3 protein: CAITWGQEASEQFF
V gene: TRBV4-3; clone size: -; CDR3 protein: CASSQDESWGGTEAFF
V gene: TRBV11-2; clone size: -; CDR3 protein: CASSLGQGRRAVYF
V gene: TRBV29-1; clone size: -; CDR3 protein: CSVEVAGLETQYF
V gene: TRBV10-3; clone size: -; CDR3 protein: CAISGLAGGPGNEQFF
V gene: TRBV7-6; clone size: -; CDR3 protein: CASSLGTGVETEAFF
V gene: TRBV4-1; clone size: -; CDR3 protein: CASSQGIKGLGEKLFF
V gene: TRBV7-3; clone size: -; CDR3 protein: CASSPTGTNNSPLHF
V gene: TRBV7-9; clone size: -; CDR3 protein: CASSLVPNQETQYF
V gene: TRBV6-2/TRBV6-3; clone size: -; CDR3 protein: CASSYASRNEQFF
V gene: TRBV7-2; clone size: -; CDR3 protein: CASSSQRGYGYTF